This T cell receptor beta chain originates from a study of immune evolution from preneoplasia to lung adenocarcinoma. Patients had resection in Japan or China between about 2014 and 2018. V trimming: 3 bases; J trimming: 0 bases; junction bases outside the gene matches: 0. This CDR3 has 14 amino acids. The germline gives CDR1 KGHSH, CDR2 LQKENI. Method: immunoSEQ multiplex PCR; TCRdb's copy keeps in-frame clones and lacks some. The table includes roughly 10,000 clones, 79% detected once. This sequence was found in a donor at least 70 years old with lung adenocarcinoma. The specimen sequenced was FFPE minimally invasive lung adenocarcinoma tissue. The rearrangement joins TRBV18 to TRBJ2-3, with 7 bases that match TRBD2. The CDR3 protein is CASSPSGSTDTQYF. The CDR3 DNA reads TGTGCCAGCTCACCTAGCGGGAGCACAGATACGCAGTATTTT.